These 10 T cell receptor beta chains share one sample of origin, sequenced in a study of blood T cells in healthy people across ages. A J-beta primer mix and a sample-barcoded 5' primer were used in a second PCR of roughly 7 to 12 cycles. TCRdb re-derived calls from the 5' RACE reads in MiXCR, one entry per CDR3 protein. The sample lists approximately 1,700,000 distinct CDR3 sequences, about two fifths seen once, with 23% in the top ten. The sample consisted of blood. All receptors come from a human donor in good health.

The table lists this clonotype with a few counts. The chain links TRBV20-1 to TRBJ1-2; TRBD1 aligns across 8 bases. This CDR3 contains 12 residues. CDR1 DFQATT and CDR2 SNEGSKA come from the germline V gene (reference sequence). Losses at the gene ends were 7 bases for V and 8 bases for J; bases not matched to a gene: 9. CDR3 loop: CSVIEQGEGYTF. Here the CDR3 DNA reads TGCAGTGTCATCGAACAGGGGGAGGGCTACACCTTC.

This clonotype was observed a few times. The chain couples TRBV5-1 to TRBJ1-1, with a possible D match to TRBD1 (5 bases). V was clipped by 1 base and J by 3 bases, with 10 bases between them. The germline CDR1 and CDR2 sequences are SGHRS and YFSETQ. The CDR3 extends over 14 amino acids. In nucleotides, the CDR3 is TGCGCCAGCAGCTTGTTCCAGGGAGACACTGAAGCTTTCTTT. Translating it yields CASSLFQGDTEAFF.

This clonotype occurred a few times. This chain connects TRBV4-1 to TRBJ1-2, with D hard to call. The CDR3 is made up of 14 amino acids. Germline CDR1 reads MGHRA; CDR2 reads YSYEKL. V lost 0 bases, J lost 8 bases, and 13 bases lay in between. The CDR3 bases are TGCGCCAGCAGCCAAGAGAGCCGGCGAGGCGGCTACACCTTC. Residues: CASSQESRRGGYTF.

This clonotype appeared many times. This sequence joins TRBV7-2 and TRBJ2-1, with 7 bases that match TRBD2. The J segment lost 10 bases and the V segment lost 2 bases, leaving 2 bases of the junction unmatched. Germline assignment: CDR1 SGHTA and CDR2 FQGNSA. CDR3 size: 12 residues. DNA of the CDR3: TGTGCCAGCAGCTTATACGGGGGGGAGCAGTTCTTC. Translation: CASSLYGGEQFF.

This clonotype occurred a few times. This chain uses TRBV15 with TRBJ1-4; 7 nucleotides match TRBD1. This CDR3 contains 17 residues. Germline V gene lookup returns CDR1 LNHNV and CDR2 YYDKDF (reference sequence). J was trimmed by 0 bases and V by 0 bases; bases with no gene match: 4. CDR3 loop: CATSREGQSATNEKLFF. As DNA, the CDR3 is TGTGCCACCAGCAGAGAGGGACAGAGTGCAACTAATGAAAAACTGTTTTTT.

V gene TRBV25-1 combines with J gene TRBJ2-1; no clear D gene. CDR3 length equals 13 residues. Germline V gene data show CDR1 as MGHDK and CDR2 as SYGVNS. V shed 7 bases and J shed 9 bases, with 16 bases lying between them. This CDR3 reads CASTPNLLSEQFF. CDR3 DNA sequence: TGTGCCAGCACCCCAAATCTCCTTAGTGAGCAGTTCTTC.

The chain uses TRBV19 and TRBJ2-7; TRBD1 is a possible D gene (6 bases). With 3 bases removed from V and 0 bases from J, the gap between germline ends came to 9 bases. The CDR3 spans 14 residues. Germline V gives CDR1 LNHDA, CDR2 SQIVND (reference sequence). CDR3 DNA sequence: TGTGCCAGTAGTATCCAGGACAGCTCCTACGAGCAGTACTTC. It codes for CASSIQDSSYEQYF.

This clonotype appeared once. The gene calls are TRBV29-1 and TRBJ2-3; maybe TRBD1 (5 bases). The germline gives CDR1 SQVTM, CDR2 ANQGSEA. CDR3 length equals 14 residues. Trimming shortened V by 4 bases and J by 3 bases, and 14 bases separated the two germline ends. Written as DNA, the CDR3 is TGCAGCGTTGTAAATCAGGGTAGGACAGATACGCAGTATTTT. This sequence encodes CSVVNQGRTDTQYF.

V gene TRBV7-3 combines with J gene TRBJ2-1; 10 bases align to TRBD2. The CDR3 is made up of 16 amino acids. V was pared by 5 bases and J by 6 bases, with 10 bases of the junction left unmatched. In germline, CDR1 is SGHTA, CDR2 FQGTGA. The chain's CDR3 is CASSPPLAGIPNEQFF. DNA of the CDR3: TGTGCCAGCAGCCCCCCACTAGCGGGGATCCCCAATGAGCAGTTCTTC. Filled out from reference TRBV7-3 and TRBJ2-1, the complete variable domain reads GAGVSQTPSNKVTEKGKYVELRCDPISGHTALYWYRQSLGQGPEFLIYFQGTGAADDSGLPNDRFFAVRPEGSVSTLKIQRTERGDSAVYLCASSPPLAGIPNEQFFGPGTRLTVL.

This clonotype was counted between two and nine times. This chain links TRBV6-6 with TRBJ1-4, with TRBD1 identical over 7 bases. Germline CDR1 MNHNY, CDR2 SVGAGI (reference sequence). V trimming: 5 bases; J trimming: 6 bases; junction bases outside the gene matches: 6. This CDR3 region has 14 residues. CDR3 coding DNA: TGTGCCAGCAGTGATGACAGGGTTGATGAAAAACTGTTTTTT. Its translation is CASSDDRVDEKLFF.